Following are 30 T cell receptor beta chains from one sample sequenced in a study of technical replicates of blood from a handful of donors. The table came from immunoSEQ multiplex PCR; TCRdb's copy has only in-frame clones and leaves some out. This repertoire shows some 77,000 clones, just over 85% found once; its top ten account for roughly 4.4%. The sequenced sample was PBMCs. The receptor source for this set is a human donor in good health. Some clones in this sample may be carry-over from other donors' samples.

This clone was seen just once. V gene TRBV25-1 combines with J gene TRBJ2-5; 11 bases match TRBD2. Germline V gives CDR1 MGHDK, CDR2 SYGVNS. The trim removed 0 bases at V and 5 bases at J, leaving 5 bases unmatched. This CDR3 contains 16 residues. CDR3 coding DNA: TGTGCCAGCAGTGAATACGGCTCTAGCGGGGGGGAGACCCAGTACTTC. The encoded protein is CASSEYGSSGGETQYF. Variable domain in full (rest from reference TRBV25-1 and TRBJ2-5): EADIYQTPRYLVIGTGKKITLECSQTMGHDKMYWYQQDPGMELHLIHYSYGVNSTEKGDLSSESTVSRIRTEHFPLTLESARPSHTSQYLCASSEYGSSGGETQYFGPGTRLLVL.

This chain links TRBV5-1 with TRBJ2-1; D perhaps matches TRBD2 (6 bases). Trimming cost V 6 bases and J 4 bases, with 11 bases left between them. Per the germline V gene, CDR1 is SGHRS and CDR2 is YFSETQ. CDR3 length equals 13 residues. Written as DNA, the CDR3 is TGCGCCAGCACCGATAGCGGATACAATGAGCAGTTCTTC. It is translated as CASTDSGYNEQFF.

The rearrangement links TRBV14 to TRBJ1-4; D gene uncertain. This CDR3 contains 14 residues. V was clipped by 1 base and J by 2 bases, with 5 bases between them. Germline CDR1 reads SGHDN; CDR2 reads FVKESK. The chain's CDR3 is CASSQGLTNEKLFF. The CDR3 DNA reads as TGTGCCAGCAGCCAAGGTCTTACTAATGAAAAACTGTTTTTT.

This clone was seen only once. The chain employs TRBV7-3 and TRBJ2-1, with TRBD2 matching 10 bases. Trimming at V came to 2 bases and at J to 5 bases, leaving 6 bases not matched to a gene. The CDR3 extends over 16 amino acids. Germline CDR1 and CDR2: SGHTA and FQGTGA. The CDR3 nucleotides read TGTGCCAGCAGCTTAGTAGCGGGGGGCGTCAACAATGAGCAGTTCTTC. Protein sequence: CASSLVAGGVNNEQFF.

V and J are TRBV23-1 and TRBJ2-1, with D maybe TRBD2 (5 bases). TRBV23-1 is an ORF, and what it does is uncertain. The CDR3 runs 16 residues. V lost 6 bases, J lost 11 bases, and 26 bases lay in between. DNA for the CDR3: TGCGCCAGCAGCTGGGTCCAGACTAATGCGCCAGCCAAGCAGTTCTTC. Translating it yields CASSWVQTNAPAKQFF.

The CDR3 bases are TGTGCCAGCAGTTACTCCCGTATCGGGGGTGAGCAGTTCTTC. This gives the protein CASSYSRIGGEQFF. The chain carries TRBV6-6 and TRBJ2-1, with a tentative D call TRBD2 (6 bases). The V gene lost 0 bases and the J gene lost 9 bases, with 12 bases spanning the gap. The CDR3 sequence is 14 residues long. Germline V gives CDR1 MNHNY, CDR2 SVGAGI (reference sequence).

This clone was recorded only once. The chain is built from TRBV9 and TRBJ1-2, with D possibly TRBD1 on 6 matching bases. With 1 base removed from V and 1 base from J, the gap between germline ends came to 20 bases. The CDR3 contains 18 residues. CDR1 SGDLS and CDR2 YYNGEE come from the germline V gene. The CDR3 is CASSVSKAGATHNYGYTF. The CDR3 nucleotides are TGTGCCAGCAGCGTAAGTAAGGCAGGGGCTACTCATAACTATGGCTACACCTTC. Full variable domain (missing parts from reference TRBV9 and TRBJ1-2): DSGVTQTPKHLITATGQRVTLRCSPRSGDLSVYWYQQSLDQGLQFLIQYYNGEERAKGNILERFSAQQFPDLHSELNLSSLELGDSALYFCASSVSKAGATHNYGYTFGSGTRLTVV.

V gene TRBV6-6 combines with J gene TRBJ1-4, with a possible D match to TRBD1 (5 bases). V was cut by 7 bases and J by 8 bases, with 14 bases left in between. Per germline, CDR1 MNHNY and CDR2 SVGAGI (reference sequence). The CDR3 totals 13 residues. The CDR3 is CASNTRRGEKLFF. The CDR3 DNA is TGTGCCAGCAACACCCGTCGGGGGGAAAAACTGTTTTTT.

This rearrangement joins TRBV7-9 to TRBJ2-7; TRBD2 agrees at 8 bases. This CDR3 comprises 16 residues. The germline CDR1 and CDR2 sequences are SEHNR and FQNEAQ (reference sequence). V shed 2 bases, J shed 5 bases, and the junction held 11 bases outside the gene matches. The CDR3 DNA sequence: TGTGCCAGCAGCTTAAGTAATTCGGCGGGAGGAAACGAGCAGTACTTC. Translated: CASSLSNSAGGNEQYF.

This chain connects TRBV6-5 to TRBJ2-1; tentative D call: TRBD1 (6 bases). Trimming pared 6 bases from V and 3 bases from J, leaving 12 bases between. This CDR3 spans 14 amino acids. CDR1 and CDR2 from the germline V gene are MNHEY and SVGAGI. The CDR3 reads CASSADRDYNEQFF. The CDR3 DNA reads as TGTGCCAGCAGCGCGGACAGAGACTACAATGAGCAGTTCTTC.

The CDR3 reads CSVGQTYEQYF. The CDR3, as DNA: TGCAGCGTTGGACAGACCTACGAGCAGTACTTC. V gene TRBV29-1 combines with J gene TRBJ2-7, with a possible D match to TRBD1 (5 bases). This CDR3 comprises 11 residues. The V gene lost 4 bases and the J gene lost 2 bases, with 6 bases spanning the gap. CDR1 is SQVTM and CDR2 is ANQGSEA in the germline V gene.

V and J are TRBV28 and TRBJ1-6; no reliable D call. This CDR3 spans 14 amino acids. Germline V gives CDR1 MDHEN, CDR2 SYDVKM. V was clipped by 1 base and J by 5 bases, with 6 bases between them. CDR3 in amino acids: CASSLSTHNSPLHF. The CDR3 bases are TGTGCCAGCAGTTTATCTACCCATAATTCACCCCTCCACTTT.

This chain uses TRBV11-2 with TRBJ2-1; 9 bases align to TRBD2. Trimming cost V 5 bases and J 10 bases; bases outside gene matches: 15. CDR1 SGHAT and CDR2 FQNNGV come from the germline V gene. The CDR3 has 16 residues. Here the CDR3 DNA reads TGTGCCAGCAGCCTTTTGCGGGGGGGCCTGAACCACGAGCAGTTCTTC. Translation gives CASSLLRGGLNHEQFF.

The sample holds one count of this clone. The CDR3 sequence: CASSFPGLNTEAFF. CDR3 bases: TGTGCCAGCAGCTTTCCAGGGTTGAACACTGAAGCTTTCTTT. This chain uses TRBV5-6 with TRBJ1-1; D possibly corresponds to TRBD1 (5 bases). Germline V lookup: CDR1 SGHDT, CDR2 YYEEEE. The CDR3 totals 14 residues. V was pared by 2 bases and J by 0 bases, with 8 bases between.

A few counts support this clone. CDR3 region: CAWSVQGGLSYTF. CDR3 bases: TGTGCCTGGAGTGTTCAGGGGGGTTTGAGCTACACCTTC. The chain carries TRBV30 and TRBJ1-2; 7 positions agree with TRBD1. The V segment lost 0 bases and the J segment 9 bases; nucleotides outside the gene matches: 7. CDR3 size: 13 residues. From germline, CDR1 is GTSNPN and CDR2 SVGIG (reference sequence).

J is TRBJ2-5 and V is TRBV5-1; no firm D call. Germline CDR1 reads SGHRS; CDR2 reads YFSETQ. Trimming shortened V by 4 bases and J by 0 bases, and 4 bases separated the two germline ends. This CDR3 comprises 12 residues. CDR3 sequence reads: CASSQDQETQYF. DNA for the CDR3: TGCGCCAGCAGCCAGGACCAAGAGACCCAGTACTTC.

This chain connects TRBV19 to TRBJ2-3; D unclear. V lost 5 bases and J lost 0, with 6 bases in between. This CDR3 is built from 13 residues. Looked up from germline, CDR1 is LNHDA and CDR2 is SQIVND (reference sequence). CDR3 loop: CASSDGSTDTQYF. In DNA form, the CDR3 reads TGTGCCAGTAGTGACGGGAGCACAGATACGCAGTATTTT.

The chain couples TRBV4-1 to TRBJ2-5, with 11 bases identical to TRBD2. Germline values: CDR1 MGHRA, CDR2 YSYEKL. The CDR3 spans 15 residues. The V and J ends lost 5 bases and 8 bases, in that order; junction bases with no gene match: 10. The CDR3 protein is CASSKLAGDLVTQYF. The CDR3 DNA reads TGCGCCAGCAGCAAACTAGCGGGAGATCTAGTAACCCAGTACTTC.

The rearrangement joins TRBV4-3 to TRBJ2-1, with 7 bases identical to TRBD2. The V and J ends lost 0 bases and 5 bases, in that order; junction bases with no gene match: 4. This CDR3 is built from 15 residues. Germline V lookup: CDR1 LGHNA, CDR2 YSLEER. The CDR3: CASSQDGRVNNEQFF. The DNA of the CDR3 is TGCGCCAGCAGCCAAGATGGGAGGGTCAACAATGAGCAGTTCTTC.

The rearrangement joins TRBV27 to TRBJ2-7; D might be TRBD1 (5 bases). Germline lookup yields CDR1 MNHEY and CDR2 SMNVEV (reference sequence). The CDR3 totals 12 residues. The V end lost 5 bases, the J end lost 7 bases, and 12 bases lay between the germline ends. The CDR3 coding sequence is TGTGCCAGCAGTCCCTTAGGGGTGGAGCAGTACTTC. It translates to CASSPLGVEQYF.

The V and J genes are TRBV9 and TRBJ2-5, with D perhaps matching TRBD2 (5 bases). Trimming removed 0 bases at V and 5 bases at J, with 11 bases between. The CDR3 sequence is 14 residues long. The germline gives CDR1 SGDLS, CDR2 YYNGEE. The DNA of the CDR3 is TGTGCCAGCAGCGTAGGGGGAGTTGGGGAGACCCAGTACTTC. It is translated as CASSVGGVGETQYF. The variable domain in full, completed from reference TRBV9 and TRBJ2-5, reads DSGVTQTPKHLITATGQRVTLRCSPRSGDLSVYWYQQSLDQGLQFLIQYYNGEERAKGNILERFSAQQFPDLHSELNLSSLELGDSALYFCASSVGGVGETQYFGPGTRLLVL.

The sample holds one count of this clone. The genes are TRBV7-2 and TRBJ1-1; the D is unclear. CDR3 size: 14 residues. Trimming took 8 bases from V and 2 from J, leaving 15 bases between them. Germline CDR1 SGHTA, CDR2 FQGNSA. The DNA of the CDR3 is TGTGCCAGCGGCCAAAATCGGGGAAACACTGAAGCTTTCTTT. Translating gives CASGQNRGNTEAFF.

This sequence joins TRBV19 and TRBJ1-5; the D is unclear. Germline V gives CDR1 LNHDA, CDR2 SQIVND (reference sequence). Trimming left V 2 bases short and J 2 bases short, with 4 bases between. The CDR3 has 13 residues. The CDR3 loop reads CASSISGNQPQHF. CDR3 sequence (DNA): TGTGCCAGTAGTATATCGGGCAATCAGCCCCAGCATTTT.

This chain joins TRBV6-6 and TRBJ2-7; possibly TRBD2 for D (5 bases). With 5 bases removed from V and 7 bases from J, the gap between germline ends came to 21 bases. Germline loops: CDR1 MNHNY, CDR2 SVGAGI (reference sequence). CDR3 length: 15 amino acids. CDR3 loop: CASSPNSVLGVEQYF. The CDR3, as DNA: TGTGCCAGCAGTCCAAATAGCGTTCTGGGCGTAGAGCAGTACTTC.

The rearrangement joins TRBV6-9 to TRBJ2-7, with 7 bases matching TRBD1. Germline CDR1 MNHGY, CDR2 SVAAGI. The CDR3 spans 14 residues. The V and J ends lost 11 bases and 3 bases, in that order; junction bases with no gene match: 13. Here the CDR3 DNA reads TGTGCCGGCTGTATCCTCGGGACAGTCTACGAGCAGTACTTC. Protein product: CAGCILGTVYEQYF.

V and J are TRBV10-3 and TRBJ2-1; D is perhaps TRBD1 (6 bases). The germline V and J ends were trimmed by 4 bases and 10 bases, with 17 bases remaining between them. Germline CDR1 reads ENHRY; CDR2 reads SYGVKD. The CDR3 consists of 14 residues. CDR3: CAISAGGQSSEQFF. CDR3 DNA: TGTGCCATCAGTGCGGGTGGACAGTCCAGCGAGCAGTTCTTC.

This chain joins TRBV10-3 and TRBJ1-3; 7 bases are a match to TRBD1. The V and J ends lost 10 bases and 3 bases, in that order; junction bases with no gene match: 9. There are 14 residues in the CDR3. CDR1 is ENHRY, CDR2 SYGVKD, per germline. The CDR3: CATRGTEDGNTIYF. CDR3 DNA sequence: TGTGCCACCCGCGGGACAGAGGATGGAAACACCATATATTTT.

V usage is TRBV18 and J usage is TRBJ2-1, with D unresolved. Per germline, CDR1 KGHSH and CDR2 LQKENI. V lost 1 base, J lost 1 base, and 8 bases lay in between. This CDR3 spans 15 amino acids. The CDR3 here is CASSPLASSYNEQFF. DNA for the CDR3: TGTGCCAGCTCACCACTAGCTAGTTCCTACAATGAGCAGTTCTTC.

The chain combines TRBV6-5 with TRBJ2-7; D is possibly TRBD1 (5 bases). CDR3 length equals 15 residues. Germline CDR1 MNHEY, CDR2 SVGAGI. V was shortened by 0 bases and J by 5 bases, with 14 bases between the two germline ends. CDR3 protein: CASSYSMQGRNEQYF. CDR3 coding DNA: TGTGCCAGCAGTTACTCGATGCAGGGTCGGAACGAGCAGTACTTC.

This clone was seen a few times. V gene TRBV27 combines with J gene TRBJ1-5; tentatively, D is TRBD1 (6 bases). Germline CDR1 reads MNHEY; CDR2 reads SMNVEV (reference sequence). Trimming took off 2 bases at V and 3 bases at J, with 11 bases between the two ends. The CDR3 contains 15 residues. CDR3 in amino acids: CASSLGGANNQPQHF. CDR3 DNA: TGTGCCAGCAGTTTAGGGGGGGCCAACAATCAGCCCCAGCATTTT.